One and the same sample provided the 27 T cell receptor beta chains below, sequenced in a study of cytomegalovirus exposure and HLA in healthy donors. Generated by immunoSEQ multiplex PCR, the TCRdb table keeps only in-frame clones and is missing some. The sample holds roughly 130,000 clones, around nine tenths seen once. Material: PBMCs. The receptors were gathered from a man aged 25-45 years in good health and CMV-seronegative.

The chain combines TRBV23-1 with TRBJ1-1; tentative D call: TRBD1 (5 bases). TRBV23-1 is filed as an ORF, its function uncertain. Trimming took off 4 bases at V and 4 bases at J, with 19 bases between the two ends. This CDR3 has 16 amino acids. The CDR3 loop is CASSRDERGFGTEAFF. CDR3 DNA sequence: TGCGCCAGCAGTCGCGATGAAAGGGGCTTTGGCACTGAAGCTTTCTTT.

The chain is built from TRBV4-3 and TRBJ1-4; the D gene is possibly TRBD1 (5 bases). Germline V gene sequence: CDR1 LGHNA, CDR2 YSLEER. V was clipped by 0 bases and J by 10 bases, with 18 bases between them. The CDR3 runs to 16 residues. The CDR3 DNA follows: TGCGCCAGCAGCCAAGATTCGACAGTGCGGGGCGGAAAACTGTTTTTT. Amino acid sequence: CASSQDSTVRGGKLFF.

This rearrangement joins TRBV5-8 to TRBJ2-5; possible D gene TRBD1, 6 bases. This CDR3 comprises 15 residues. Germline V gene lookup returns CDR1 SGHTS and CDR2 YDEGEE. Trimming removed 0 bases from V and 2 bases from J, with 11 bases in between. CDR3 nucleotide sequence: TGTGCCAGCAGCTTGGGGGGGCGGACACAAGAGACCCAGTACTTC. Encoded protein: CASSLGGRTQETQYF.

The chain is built from TRBV6-6 and TRBJ1-1, with a possible D match to TRBD1 (6 bases). This CDR3 comprises 16 residues. V was shortened by 6 bases and J by 3 bases, with 20 bases between the two germline ends. The germline V gene has CDR1 MNHNY and CDR2 SVGAGI (reference sequence). The CDR3 is CASSHSGGREDTEAFF. The CDR3 region has the DNA TGTGCCAGCAGCCACTCTGGGGGCCGCGAAGACACTGAAGCTTTCTTT.

The V gene is TRBV5-6, the J gene TRBJ1-4, with TRBD1 as a possible D gene (5 bases). The CDR3 length is 16 residues. V was pared by 4 bases and J by 1 base, with 14 bases between. Germline values: CDR1 SGHDT, CDR2 YYEEEE. CDR3 protein: CASSTFGGRTNEKLFF. CDR3 DNA sequence: TGTGCCAGCAGCACCTTTGGGGGGAGAACTAATGAAAAACTGTTTTTT.

The chain carries TRBV6-5 and TRBJ2-7; perhaps TRBD2 as D (5 bases). Trimming removed 6 bases at V and 1 base at J, with 16 bases between. There are 15 residues in the CDR3. Germline assignment: CDR1 MNHEY and CDR2 SVGAGI. DNA of the CDR3: TGTGCCAGCAGCCTAAAGCTTGAGGGTTCCTACGAGCAGTACTTC. Translating gives CASSLKLEGSYEQYF.

The chain employs TRBV19 and TRBJ2-7, with 8 bases that match TRBD2. This CDR3 spans 13 amino acids. The V segment lost 7 bases and the J segment 0 bases; nucleotides outside the gene matches: 2. Germline assignment: CDR1 LNHDA and CDR2 SQIVND (reference sequence). CDR3 coding DNA: TGTGCCAGTAAGAGCGGGAGCTCCTACGAGCAGTACTTC. This encodes CASKSGSSYEQYF.

This clone occurred once. The gene calls are TRBV27 and TRBJ2-7; D gene uncertain. Germline loops: CDR1 MNHEY, CDR2 SMNVEV (reference sequence). The CDR3 length is 17 residues. With 6 bases removed from V and 2 bases from J, the gap between germline ends came to 23 bases. The CDR3 protein is CASSTPRGESRTYEQYF. CDR3 nucleotides: TGTGCCAGCAGCACTCCACGAGGTGAAAGCCGGACCTACGAGCAGTACTTC.

The chain recombines TRBV4-1 with TRBJ2-4, with a weak D call TRBD2 (6 bases). Deletions cut 5 bases from V and 9 bases from J, with 11 bases between. There are 12 residues in the CDR3. CDR1 is MGHRA and CDR2 is YSYEKL in the germline V gene. The chain's CDR3 is CASSGGQVIQYF. The CDR3 DNA reads as TGCGCCAGCAGCGGAGGGCAAGTCATTCAGTACTTC.

This chain uses TRBV7-9 with TRBJ1-2; the D is unclear. The CDR3 runs 14 residues. CDR1 and CDR2 from the germline V gene are SEHNR and FQNEAQ (reference sequence). V shed 5 bases and J shed 2 bases, with 12 bases lying between them. CDR3 region: CASSPARENYGYTF. The CDR3 nucleotides are TGTGCCAGCAGCCCGGCCCGGGAAAACTATGGCTACACCTTC.

The rearrangement links TRBV18 to TRBJ2-7, with 7 bases matching TRBD1. CDR3 length: 15 amino acids. The germline gives CDR1 KGHSH, CDR2 LQKENI. V dropped 4 bases and J dropped 2; count of bases not matched to a gene: 8. For the CDR3, the DNA is TGTGCCAGCTCACAACAGGCCGGACAGGCCTACGAGCAGTACTTC. It yields the protein CASSQQAGQAYEQYF.

V is TRBV5-1 and J is TRBJ2-1; no clear D. The CDR3 spans 15 residues. CDR1 is SGHRS, CDR2 YFSETQ, per germline. V was shortened by 0 bases and J by 3 bases, with 10 bases between the two germline ends. The CDR3 spells CASSLGSSIYNEQFF. The DNA for the CDR3 is TGCGCCAGCAGCTTGGGATCGAGCATCTACAATGAGCAGTTCTTC. Complete variable domain (other parts from reference TRBV5-1 and TRBJ2-1): KAGVTQTPRYLIKTRGQQVTLSCSPISGHRSVSWYQQTPGQGLQFLFEYFSETQRNKGNFPGRFSGRQFSNSRSEMNVSTLELGDSALYLCASSLGSSIYNEQFFGPGTRLTVL.

This clone was seen a few times. V usage is TRBV29-1 and J usage is TRBJ2-3, with unresolved D. Germline CDR1 SQVTM, CDR2 ANQGSEA. This CDR3 comprises 12 residues. V was cut by 3 bases and J by 5 bases, with 9 bases left in between. This CDR3 reads CSVEITGDTQYF. CDR3 DNA: TGCAGCGTTGAGATAACGGGAGATACGCAGTATTTT.

A single count supports this clone. V is TRBV5-5 and J is TRBJ1-2; 8 bases agree with TRBD1. This CDR3 spans 15 amino acids. Germline V lookup: CDR1 SGHKS, CDR2 YYEKEE (reference sequence). Trimming at V came to 4 bases and at J to 5 bases, leaving 10 bases not matched to a gene. This CDR3 is CASSADRGVGYGYTF. Here the CDR3 DNA reads TGTGCCAGCAGCGCCGACAGGGGAGTCGGGTATGGCTACACCTTC.

The rearrangement uses TRBV27 and TRBJ2-7; D may be TRBD1 (5 bases). CDR1 MNHEY and CDR2 SMNVEV come from the germline V gene (reference sequence). The V gene lost 4 bases and the J gene lost 3 bases, with 16 bases spanning the gap. The CDR3 sequence is 15 residues long. In nucleotides, the CDR3 is TGTGCCAGCAGTTCCACCCCCCCGACAGTCTACGAGCAGTACTTC. Encoded protein: CASSSTPPTVYEQYF.

The gene calls are TRBV11-2 and TRBJ2-5; D gene uncertain. The V and J ends lost 0 bases and 1 base respectively, with 12 bases between them. The CDR3 sequence is 16 residues long. In germline, CDR1 is SGHAT, CDR2 FQNNGV. CDR3 in DNA: TGTGCCAGCAGCTTAGATGTGGCGGAGTCCCAAGAGACCCAGTACTTC. It yields the protein CASSLDVAESQETQYF.

The rearrangement links TRBV27 to TRBJ2-2; D uncertain. Looked up from germline, CDR1 is MNHEY and CDR2 is SMNVEV (reference sequence). This CDR3 comprises 14 residues. V was cut by 8 bases and J by 2 bases, with 12 bases left in between. CDR3 residues: CASLRGYNTGELFF. In nucleotides, the CDR3 is TGTGCCAGCCTGAGAGGATACAACACCGGGGAGCTGTTTTTT.

This clone is a singleton in its sample. The chain uses TRBV6-4 and TRBJ2-1, with TRBD1 identical over 7 bases. Germline lookup yields CDR1 MRHNA and CDR2 SNTAGT. With V trimmed by 3 bases and J by 2 bases, 4 bases remained unmatched. This CDR3 spans 15 amino acids. CDR3 in DNA: TGTGCCAGCAGTGAGGGGACAGACGCCTACAATGAGCAGTTCTTC. It codes for CASSEGTDAYNEQFF.

This clone was detected only once. J is TRBJ1-1 and V is TRBV4-2; the match to TRBD1 covers 11 bases. The germline gives CDR1 LGHNA, CDR2 YNFKEQ. This CDR3 contains 15 residues. V trimming: 1 base; J trimming: 10 bases; junction bases outside the gene matches: 8. The CDR3 sequence: CASSQGRTGGAGAFF. In nucleotides, the CDR3 is TGTGCCAGCAGCCAAGGAAGGACAGGGGGCGCAGGAGCTTTCTTT.

The J gene is TRBJ2-7, the V gene TRBV18; TRBD2 agrees at 11 bases. Germline CDR1 and CDR2: KGHSH and LQKENI. This CDR3 has 16 amino acids. V gave up 3 bases and J gave up 4 bases; unmatched junction bases: 8. This CDR3 is CASSPPGLAGIYEQYF. CDR3 DNA sequence: TGTGCCAGCTCACCCCCAGGACTAGCGGGTATTTACGAGCAGTACTTC. Together with reference TRBV18 and TRBJ2-7, the CDR3 gives the full variable domain: NAGVMQNPRHLVRRRGQEARLRCSPMKGHSHVYWYRQLPEEGLKFMVYLQKENIIDESGMPKERFSAEFPKEGPSILRIQQVVRGDSAAYFCASSPPGLAGIYEQYFGPGTRLTVT.

The rearrangement uses TRBV6-1 and TRBJ2-2; a possible D gene is TRBD1 (6 bases). Germline V lookup: CDR1 MNHNS, CDR2 SASEGT. Trimming shortened V by 8 bases and J by 7 bases, and 11 bases separated the two germline ends. This CDR3 contains 12 residues. The CDR3 here is CASAKGVGELFF. The DNA for the CDR3 is TGTGCCAGCGCAAAGGGGGTCGGGGAGCTGTTTTTT.

The chain combines TRBV9 with TRBJ2-7; TRBD2 might be the D (6 bases). In germline, CDR1 is SGDLS, CDR2 YYNGEE. With 1 base removed from V and 5 bases from J, the gap between germline ends came to 19 bases. CDR3 length: 16 amino acids. The CDR3 DNA sequence: TGTGCCAGCAGCGTATGGCCTCGGCTAGCGTCTAACGAGCAGTACTTC. Amino acids: CASSVWPRLASNEQYF.

The count of this clone is one. The V gene is TRBV7-2, the J gene TRBJ1-1; no definite D call. The length of the CDR3 is 16 residues. CDR1 is SGHTA and CDR2 is FQGNSA in the germline V gene. Trimming pared 3 bases from V and 4 bases from J, leaving 18 bases between. CDR3 nucleotide sequence: TGTGCCAGCAGCTTTCTAGCATCGGGGAGTAGCACTGAAGCTTTCTTT. Protein sequence: CASSFLASGSSTEAFF.

The V gene is TRBV14, the J gene TRBJ2-3; no clear D gene. Germline V gene lookup returns CDR1 SGHDN and CDR2 FVKESK. The V and J ends lost 4 bases and 2 bases respectively, with 10 bases between them. The CDR3 is 14 residues long. The CDR3, as DNA: TGTGCCAGCAGCCCCCTTTCTCTCACAGATACGCAGTATTTT. Translated: CASSPLSLTDTQYF. Full variable domain (rest looked up from reference TRBV14 and TRBJ2-3): EAGVTQFPSHSVIEKGQTVTLRCDPISGHDNLYWYRRVMGKEIKFLLHFVKESKQDESGMPNNRFLAERTGGTYSTLKVQPAELEDSGVYFCASSPLSLTDTQYFGPGTRLTVL.

V is TRBV5-6 and J is TRBJ2-7, with TRBD2 identical over 9 bases. With 4 bases clipped from V and 4 bases from J, the junction kept 6 bases outside the gene matches. The CDR3 contains 14 residues. Germline V lookup: CDR1 SGHDT, CDR2 YYEEEE. DNA of the CDR3: TGTGCCAGCAGCGTTTTAGCGGGAGCGTACGAGCAGTACTTC. Protein product: CASSVLAGAYEQYF.

The V call is TRBV7-9, the J call TRBJ1-1; tentatively, D is TRBD1 (6 bases). V was pared by 8 bases and J by 0 bases, with 10 bases between. Germline V lookup: CDR1 SEHNR, CDR2 FQNEAQ (reference sequence). The CDR3 runs to 13 residues. Here the CDR3 DNA reads TGTGCCAGCGGGGGGGCCATGAACACTGAAGCTTTCTTT. Translating it yields CASGGAMNTEAFF.

The chain has TRBV4-3 and TRBJ1-5; 9 bases match TRBD1. J gave up 3 bases and V 3 bases, and 3 bases lay outside the gene matches. The CDR3 is 15 residues long. Germline lookup yields CDR1 LGHNA and CDR2 YSLEER. CDR3 nucleotide sequence: TGCGCCAGCAGCCAGGGACAGGGCGACAATCAGCCCCAGCATTTT. It specifies CASSQGQGDNQPQHF.